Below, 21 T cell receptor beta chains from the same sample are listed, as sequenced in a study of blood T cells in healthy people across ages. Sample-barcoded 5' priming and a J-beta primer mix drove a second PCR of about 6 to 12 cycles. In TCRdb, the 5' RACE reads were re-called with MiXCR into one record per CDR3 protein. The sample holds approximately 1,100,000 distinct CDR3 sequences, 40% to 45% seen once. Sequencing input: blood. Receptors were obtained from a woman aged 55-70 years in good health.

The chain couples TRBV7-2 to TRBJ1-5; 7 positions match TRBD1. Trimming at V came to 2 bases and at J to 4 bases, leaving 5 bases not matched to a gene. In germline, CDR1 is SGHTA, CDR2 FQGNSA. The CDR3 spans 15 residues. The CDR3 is CASSLQGGGNQPQHF. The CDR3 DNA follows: TGTGCCAGCAGCTTACAAGGGGGCGGGAATCAGCCCCAGCATTTT.

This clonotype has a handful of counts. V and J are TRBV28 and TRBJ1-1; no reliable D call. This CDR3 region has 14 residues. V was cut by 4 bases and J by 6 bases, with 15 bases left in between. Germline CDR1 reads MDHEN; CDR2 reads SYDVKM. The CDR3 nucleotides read TGTGCCAGCAGTTGGAGACCGGACGCGGCTGAAGCTTTCTTT. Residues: CASSWRPDAAEAFF.

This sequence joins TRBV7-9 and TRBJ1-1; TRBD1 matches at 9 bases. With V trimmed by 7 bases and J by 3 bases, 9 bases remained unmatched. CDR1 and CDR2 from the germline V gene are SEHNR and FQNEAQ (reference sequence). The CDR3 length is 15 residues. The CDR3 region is CASTQQGAVDTEAFF. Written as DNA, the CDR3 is TGTGCCAGCACCCAACAGGGGGCGGTCGACACTGAAGCTTTCTTT.

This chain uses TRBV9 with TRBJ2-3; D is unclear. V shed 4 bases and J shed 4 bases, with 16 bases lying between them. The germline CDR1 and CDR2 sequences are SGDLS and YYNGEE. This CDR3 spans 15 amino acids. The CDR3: CASSPQPDVSDTQYF. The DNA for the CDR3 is TGTGCCAGCAGCCCCCAGCCGGACGTATCAGATACGCAGTATTTT.

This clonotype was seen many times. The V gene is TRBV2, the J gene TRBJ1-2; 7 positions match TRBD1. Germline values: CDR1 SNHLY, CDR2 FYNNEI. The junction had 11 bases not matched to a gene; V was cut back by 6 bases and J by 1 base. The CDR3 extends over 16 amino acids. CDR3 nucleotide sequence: TGTGCCAGCAGATCCGGGACAGACTCACTTAACTATGGCTACACCTTC. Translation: CASRSGTDSLNYGYTF.

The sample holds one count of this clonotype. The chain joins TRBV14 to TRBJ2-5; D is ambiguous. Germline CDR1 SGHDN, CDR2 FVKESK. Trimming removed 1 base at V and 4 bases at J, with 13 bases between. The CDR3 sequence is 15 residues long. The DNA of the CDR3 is TGTGCCAGCAGCCAAGTAGGGCGCCCGGCAGAGACCCAGTACTTC. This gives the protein CASSQVGRPAETQYF.

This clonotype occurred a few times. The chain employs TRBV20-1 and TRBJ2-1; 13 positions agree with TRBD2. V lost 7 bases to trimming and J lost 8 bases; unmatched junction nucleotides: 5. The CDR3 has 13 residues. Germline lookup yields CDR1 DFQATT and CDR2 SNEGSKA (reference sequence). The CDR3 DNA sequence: TGCAGTGGCCAACTAGCGGGAGGGGATGAGCAGTTCTTC. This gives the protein CSGQLAGGDEQFF.

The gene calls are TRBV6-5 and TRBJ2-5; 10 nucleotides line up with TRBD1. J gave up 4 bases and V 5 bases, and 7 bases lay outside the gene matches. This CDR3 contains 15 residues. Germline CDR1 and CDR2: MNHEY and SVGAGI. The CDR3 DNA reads TGTGCCAGCAGTCCCGGGACAGGGGTCAGAGAGACCCAGTACTTC. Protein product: CASSPGTGVRETQYF.

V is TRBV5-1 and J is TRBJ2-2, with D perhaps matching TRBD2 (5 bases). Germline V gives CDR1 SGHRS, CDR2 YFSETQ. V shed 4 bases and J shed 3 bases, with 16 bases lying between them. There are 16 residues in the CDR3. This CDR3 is CASSVIGSGDTGELFF. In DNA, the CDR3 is TGCGCCAGCAGCGTAATAGGGTCCGGGGACACCGGGGAGCTGTTTTTT.

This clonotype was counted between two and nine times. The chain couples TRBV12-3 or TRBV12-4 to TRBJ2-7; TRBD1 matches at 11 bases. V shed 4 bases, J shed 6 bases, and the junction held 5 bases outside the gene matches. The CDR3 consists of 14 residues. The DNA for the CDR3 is TGTGCCAGCAGTTGGACAGGGGGCAATTCCGAGCAGTACTTC. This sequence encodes CASSWTGGNSEQYF.

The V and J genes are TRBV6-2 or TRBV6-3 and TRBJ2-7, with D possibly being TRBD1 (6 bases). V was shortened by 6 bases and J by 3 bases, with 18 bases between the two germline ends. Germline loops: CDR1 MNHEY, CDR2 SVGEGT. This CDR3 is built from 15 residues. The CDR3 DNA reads TGTGCCAGCAGCCCACACGCAGGGGATCACTACGAGCAGTACTTC. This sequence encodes CASSPHAGDHYEQYF.

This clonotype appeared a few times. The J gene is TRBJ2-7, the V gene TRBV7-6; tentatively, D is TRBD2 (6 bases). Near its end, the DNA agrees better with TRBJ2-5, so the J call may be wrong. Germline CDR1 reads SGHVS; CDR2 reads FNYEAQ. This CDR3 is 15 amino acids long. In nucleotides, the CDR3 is TGTGCCAGCAGCTTAGCCGGGACTCAGGTAGAGACCCAGTACTTC. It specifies CASSLAGTQVETQYF.

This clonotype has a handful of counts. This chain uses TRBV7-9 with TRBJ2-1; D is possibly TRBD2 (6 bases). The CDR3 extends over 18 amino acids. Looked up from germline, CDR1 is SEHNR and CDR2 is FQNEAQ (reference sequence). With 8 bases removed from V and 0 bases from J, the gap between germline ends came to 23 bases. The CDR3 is CASFGRSAGPSSYNEQFF. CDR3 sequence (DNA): TGTGCCAGCTTTGGCCGTTCAGCGGGCCCGAGCTCCTACAATGAGCAGTTCTTC.

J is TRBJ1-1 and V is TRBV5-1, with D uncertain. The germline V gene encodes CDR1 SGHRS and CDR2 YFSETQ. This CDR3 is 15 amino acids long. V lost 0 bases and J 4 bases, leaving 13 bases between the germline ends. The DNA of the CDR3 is TGCGCCAGCAGCTTGGCCCTGGGGTTGGGCACTGAAGCTTTCTTT. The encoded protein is CASSLALGLGTEAFF.

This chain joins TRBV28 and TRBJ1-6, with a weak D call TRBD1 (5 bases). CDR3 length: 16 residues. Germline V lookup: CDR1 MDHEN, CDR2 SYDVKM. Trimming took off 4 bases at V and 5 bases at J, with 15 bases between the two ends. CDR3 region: CASSSPRGFNNSPLHF. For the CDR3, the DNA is TGTGCCAGCAGTTCTCCGAGGGGATTCAATAATTCACCCCTCCACTTT.

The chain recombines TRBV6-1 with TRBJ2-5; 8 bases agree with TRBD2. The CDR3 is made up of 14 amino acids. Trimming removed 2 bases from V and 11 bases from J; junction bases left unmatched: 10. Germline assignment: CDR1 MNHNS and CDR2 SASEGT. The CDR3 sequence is CASSEPGGAVWQYF. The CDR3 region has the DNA TGTGCCAGCAGTGAACCGGGGGGGGCCGTATGGCAGTACTTC.

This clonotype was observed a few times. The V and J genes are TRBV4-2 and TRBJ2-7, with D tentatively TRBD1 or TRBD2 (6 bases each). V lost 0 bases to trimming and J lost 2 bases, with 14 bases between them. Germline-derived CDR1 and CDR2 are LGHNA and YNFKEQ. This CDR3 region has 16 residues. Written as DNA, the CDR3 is TGTGCCAGCAGCCAAGAGGGGGGCCTTGCCACCTACGAGCAGTACTTC. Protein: CASSQEGGLATYEQYF.

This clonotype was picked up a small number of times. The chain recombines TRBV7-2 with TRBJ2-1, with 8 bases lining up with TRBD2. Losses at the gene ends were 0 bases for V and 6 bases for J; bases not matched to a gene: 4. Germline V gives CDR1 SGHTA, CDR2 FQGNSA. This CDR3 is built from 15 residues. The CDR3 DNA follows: TGTGCCAGCAGCTTAGCCCGGACTAGCATCAATGAGCAGTTCTTC. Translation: CASSLARTSINEQFF.

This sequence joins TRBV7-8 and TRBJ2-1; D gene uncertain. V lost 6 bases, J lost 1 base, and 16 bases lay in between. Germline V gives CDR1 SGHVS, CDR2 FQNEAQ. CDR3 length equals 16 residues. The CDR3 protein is CASSLSRLVSYNEQFF. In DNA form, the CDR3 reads TGTGCCAGCAGTTTATCAAGACTGGTGTCCTACAATGAGCAGTTCTTC.

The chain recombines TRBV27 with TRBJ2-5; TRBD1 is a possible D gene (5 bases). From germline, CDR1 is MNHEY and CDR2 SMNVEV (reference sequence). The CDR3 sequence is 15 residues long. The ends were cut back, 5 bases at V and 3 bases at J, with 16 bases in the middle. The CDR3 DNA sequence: TGTGCCAGCAGTGGGTGGGTAGGGGCTGAAGAGACCCAGTACTTC. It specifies CASSGWVGAEETQYF.

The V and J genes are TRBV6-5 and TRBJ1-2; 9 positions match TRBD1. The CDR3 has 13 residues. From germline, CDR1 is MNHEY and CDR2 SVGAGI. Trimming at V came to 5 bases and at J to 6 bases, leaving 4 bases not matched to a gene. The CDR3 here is CASSAQGADGYTF. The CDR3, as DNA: TGTGCCAGCAGTGCACAGGGGGCCGATGGCTACACCTTC.